The rows below give T cell receptor beta chains drawn from one sample of a study of beta chain features in type 1 diabetes. Profiling relied on immunoSEQ multiplex PCR, and the TCRdb table lists in-frame clones only, not all of them. The sample has about 230,000 clones; 9.6% are singletons. Sequenced: naive CD4+ T cells from blood. The receptors originated from a woman aged 18-30 years in good health. Each CDR3 is given with its conserved first and last residue. A D gene is named only where the DNA matches it firmly. Clone size is shown for a subset of rows, as once, few, many or a class of expanded clone.

j_call clone_size v_call d_call cdr3_nt cdr3_aa
TRBJ1-1 few TRBV2 NA TGTGCCGGATTACCCGGGACATTGAACACTGAAGCTTTCTTT CAGLPGTLNTEAFF
TRBJ2-2 NA TRBV5-1 TRBD1 TGCGCCAGCAGCTTGGATGGGACAGGATTGCTGACCGGGGAGCTGTTTTTT CASSLDGTGLLTGELFF
TRBJ1-2 few TRBV7-2 NA TGTGCCAGCAGCTTGGGCCAGGATTATGGCTACACCTTC CASSLGQDYGYTF
TRBJ2-1 NA TRBV5-4 NA TGTGCCAGCAGCTTTCTCCAGCGGAGCTCCTACAATGAGCAGTTCTTC CASSFLQRSSYNEQFF
TRBJ1-4 once TRBV5-1 TRBD1 TGCGCCAGCAGCGGGACCGGGACAGGAGGCGAAAAACTGTTTTTT CASSGTGTGGEKLFF
TRBJ1-2 few TRBV29-1 NA TGCAGCGCCGGAGAGGGTTTGATCGGTGGCTACACCTTC CSAGEGLIGGYTF
TRBJ1-5 NA TRBV19 TRBD1 TGTGCCAGTACCCCCAGACAGGGGGATCAGCCCCAGCATTTT CASTPRQGDQPQHF
TRBJ1-6 NA TRBV6-5 NA TGTGCCAGCAGTTACTCGAGGCACCATAATTCACCCCTCCACTTT CASSYSRHHNSPLHF
TRBJ2-3 few TRBV9 NA TGTGCCAGCAGCGCCTTACAGGGCTTAGACACAGATACGCAGTATTTT CASSALQGLDTDTQYF
TRBJ1-2 few TRBV15 NA TGTGCCACCAGCGGAAACCTTGGCGGGGGCTACACCTTC CATSGNLGGGYTF
TRBJ2-2 NA TRBV5-4 NA TGTGCCAGCAGCTTGGGGGCTCTCACCGGGGAGCTGTTTTTT CASSLGALTGELFF
TRBJ2-1 many TRBV30 TRBD2 TGTGCCTGGAGCGGGAGGGCAAAGCCCAATGAGCAGTTCTTC CAWSGRAKPNEQFF
TRBJ2-2 few TRBV5-1 NA TGCGCCAGCAGCTTGACCAGCGGGCTTGGGGAGCTGTTTTTT CASSLTSGLGELFF
TRBJ2-3 few TRBV29-1 NA TGCAGCGTCGGAAGGGCGTCGGGGGGCGGAACAGATACGCAGTATTTT CSVGRASGGGTDTQYF
TRBJ2-7 NA TRBV25-1 NA TGTGCCAGCAGTGAAATATCCCACGAGCAGTACTTC CASSEISHEQYF
TRBJ2-4 few TRBV7-6 TRBD2 TGTGCCAGCAGCCCAGGGGCTAGCGGGCTGCTAGCCAAAAACATTCAGTACTTC CASSPGASGLLAKNIQYF
TRBJ2-2 NA TRBV6-1 TRBD2 TGTGCCACCGGGGGGGCCGGGGCCGGGGAGCTGTTTTTT CATGGAGAGELFF
TRBJ2-1 NA TRBV7-2 TRBD2 TGTGCCAGCAGCTTTAGCGGGAGAACTGAGCAGTTCTTC CASSFSGRTEQFF
TRBJ2-2 NA TRBV7-9 NA TGTGCCAGCAGCTTAAAGCCAGGGCCTCAGAACACCGGGGAGCTGTTTTTT CASSLKPGPQNTGELFF
TRBJ2-1 few TRBV11-1 TRBD2 TGTGCCAGCAGCTTACCGGGACTAGCGGACAATGAGCAGTTCTTC CASSLPGLADNEQFF
TRBJ1-2 few TRBV11-2 NA TGTGCCAGCAGCCGTGGACAGTCCAACTATGGCTACACCTTC CASSRGQSNYGYTF
TRBJ1-5 few TRBV5-4 NA TGTGCCAGCAGCTCAGACAGTGGCGGGCCCCAGCATTTT CASSSDSGGPQHF
TRBJ2-3 NA TRBV28 TRBD2 TGTGCCTTGCGGGCGGGGGTAGAAGATACGCAGTATTTT CALRAGVEDTQYF
TRBJ2-5 NA TRBV2 NA TGTGCCAGCAGTACCCAGGGCTCTGCGGAGACCCAGTACTTC CASSTQGSAETQYF
TRBJ2-2 few TRBV30 NA TGTGCCTGGATCAGGGGCAACACCGGGGAGCTGTTTTTT CAWIRGNTGELFF
TRBJ1-1 few TRBV5-1 TRBD1 TGCGCCAGCTCGGGACAGGAGAACACTGAAGCTTTCTTT CASSGQENTEAFF
TRBJ2-7 few TRBV5-6 TRBD1 TGTGCCAGCAGCTTGGTGGGACAGGGGGCCTACGAGCAGTACTTC CASSLVGQGAYEQYF
TRBJ2-5 NA TRBV7-9 NA TGTGCCAGCAGCGTTAGACCGGGACTCTCGGGAGAGACCCAGTACTTC CASSVRPGLSGETQYF
TRBJ2-1 few TRBV30 NA TGTGCCTGGAATTCGTTTAATGAGCAGTTCTTC CAWNSFNEQFF
TRBJ1-1 few TRBV7-2 NA TGTGCCAGCAGCTTCGGGGGGTATGAAGCTTTCTTT CASSFGGYEAFF
TRBJ2-7 few TRBV5-1 NA TGCGCCAGCAGCTTGGCCGGCACAGGGAGCTCCTACGAGCAGTACTTC CASSLAGTGSSYEQYF
TRBJ2-5 few TRBV30 NA TGTGCCTGGACAACAGGGGGGGAAGAGACCCAGTACTTC CAWTTGGEETQYF
TRBJ2-1 few TRBV30 TRBD2 TGTGCCTGGAGTCGACTAGCGGTAGACAATGAGCAGTTCTTC CAWSRLAVDNEQFF
TRBJ1-5 NA TRBV28 TRBD1 TGTGCCAGCAGACCAGGGACAGGGCTAACCCAGCCCCAGCATTTT CASRPGTGLTQPQHF
TRBJ2-7 few TRBV7-2 NA TGTGCCAGCAGTCCTGCCCGGTTGATCCCTGGCGAGCAGTACTTC CASSPARLIPGEQYF
TRBJ1-6 NA TRBV2 NA TGTGCCAGCAGTGAACGCGGGCAGGGAGGGTCACCCCTCCACTTT CASSERGQGGSPLHF
TRBJ1-1 NA TRBV7-3 TRBD1 TGTGCCAGCAGCTTGGGACAGGCCGAGATGAACACTGAAGCTTTCTTT CASSLGQAEMNTEAFF
TRBJ2-5 NA TRBV5-1 NA TGCGCCAGCAGTTCGGGACTTATGGTCAAGGAGACCCAGTACTTC CASSSGLMVKETQYF
TRBJ2-7 NA TRBV4-1 TRBD2 TGCGCCAGCAGCCAGGGCGTCGGCGGGAGGGCCTACGAGCAGTACTTC CASSQGVGGRAYEQYF
TRBJ2-1 NA TRBV14 TRBD2 TGTGCCAGCAGCCAAGACCGGACTAGCGGGGGGTGGTTTCATGAGCAGTTCTTC CASSQDRTSGGWFHEQFF
TRBJ2-1 NA TRBV15 NA TGTGCCACCAGCAGGGGGGTAGCGGACCCCAATGAGCAGTTCTTC CATSRGVADPNEQFF
TRBJ2-3 few TRBV4-1 NA TGCGCCAGCAGCCAACTCGCGGACAGAATTTCCACAGATACGCAGTATTTT CASSQLADRISTDTQYF
TRBJ1-1 few TRBV5-4 TRBD1 TGTGCCAGCAGCTTGTCCAGGGGGCCGGCTGAAGCTTTCTTT CASSLSRGPAEAFF
TRBJ2-7 few TRBV28 NA TGTGCCAGCAGTTTAAGACAGGTATCCGAGCAGTACTTC CASSLRQVSEQYF
TRBJ1-1 few TRBV5-1 NA TGCGCCAGCAGCTTGGAAATTCAGGGAAAAGCTTTCTTT CASSLEIQGKAFF
TRBJ2-7 few TRBV7-7 TRBD2 TGTGCCAGCAGCTCCGGAGCGGGAGACGAGCAGTACTTC CASSSGAGDEQYF
TRBJ2-7 few TRBV2 TRBD2 TGTGCCAGCGGGGAGGGCGGGACTTCCTACGAGCAGTACTTC CASGEGGTSYEQYF
TRBJ2-2 NA TRBV6-1 TRBD1 TGTGCCAGCAGGGCAGGGGGAAACACCGGGGAGCTGTTTTTT CASRAGGNTGELFF
TRBJ2-5 few TRBV7-2 NA TGTGCCAGCAGCCCCGGTATAGTGGAGACCCAGTACTTC CASSPGIVETQYF
TRBJ1-6 few TRBV7-9 NA TGTGCCAGCAGCTTAACGGACTGGGCCAGCTCCTATAATTCACCCCTCCACTTT CASSLTDWASSYNSPLHF
TRBJ1-2 many TRBV29-1 NA TGCAGCGTTGAACCCAGCTATGGCTACACCTTC CSVEPSYGYTF
TRBJ2-4 few TRBV11-2 TRBD2 TGTGCCAGCAGCTTAGCGGGAGGGCCAGTAGGAAACATTCAGTACTTC CASSLAGGPVGNIQYF
TRBJ1-2 few TRBV18 TRBD1 TGTGCCAGCTCACTGTGGAAGGCCAGGGGGCTTGGCTACACCTTC CASSLWKARGLGYTF